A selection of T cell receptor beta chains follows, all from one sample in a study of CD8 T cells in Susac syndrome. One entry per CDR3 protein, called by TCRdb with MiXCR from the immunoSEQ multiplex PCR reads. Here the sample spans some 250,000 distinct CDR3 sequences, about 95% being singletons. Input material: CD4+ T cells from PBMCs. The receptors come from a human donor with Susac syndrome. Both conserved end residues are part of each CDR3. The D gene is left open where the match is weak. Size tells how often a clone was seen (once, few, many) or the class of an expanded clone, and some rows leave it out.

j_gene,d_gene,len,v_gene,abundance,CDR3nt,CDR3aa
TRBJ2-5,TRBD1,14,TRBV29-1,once,TGCAGCGTTGGGGTCGGCAGGGGGCGAGAGACCCAGTACTTC,CSVGVGRGRETQYF
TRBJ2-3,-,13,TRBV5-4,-,TGTGCCAGCAGCTCATCAGGGGTGGATACGCAGTATTTT,CASSSSGVDTQYF
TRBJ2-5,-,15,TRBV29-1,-,TGCAGCGTTGAAGATCATGACAGGCCGGGGGAGACCCAGTACTTC,CSVEDHDRPGETQYF
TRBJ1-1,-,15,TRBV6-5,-,TGTGCCAGCAGACGACAGGCACCCGGGAACACTGAAGCTTTCTTT,CASRRQAPGNTEAFF
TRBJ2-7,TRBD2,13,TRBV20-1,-,TGCAGTGTGGGCGGGAGGGCCGGCTACGAGCAGTACTTC,CSVGGRAGYEQYF
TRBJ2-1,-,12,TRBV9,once,TGTGCCAGCAGCAAGGTGGACAATGAGCAGTTCTTC,CASSKVDNEQFF
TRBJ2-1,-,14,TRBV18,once,TGTGCCAGCTCACCAGGAATAGTGCAGAATGAGCAGTTCTTC,CASSPGIVQNEQFF
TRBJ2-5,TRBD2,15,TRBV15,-,TGTGCCACCAGCGGGGGACTAGCGGGAGAAGAGACCCAGTACTTC,CATSGGLAGEETQYF
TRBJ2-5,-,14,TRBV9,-,TGTGCCAGCAGCGTAGGAAGGGTGGGAGAGACCCAGTACTTC,CASSVGRVGETQYF
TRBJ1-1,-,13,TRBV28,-,TGTGCCAGCAGTTTTGGCTGGAACACTGAAGCTTTCTTT,CASSFGWNTEAFF
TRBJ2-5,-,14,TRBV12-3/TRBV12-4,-,TGTGCCAGCAGTTACGGTCGACTACAAGAGACCCAGTACTTC,CASSYGRLQETQYF
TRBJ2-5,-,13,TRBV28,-,TGTGCCAGCACCCCACAGTTTCAAGAGACCCAGTACTTC,CASTPQFQETQYF
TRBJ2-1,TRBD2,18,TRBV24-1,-,TGTGCCACCAGTGATTTGTCATCTGGGACTAGCTCCTACAATGAGCAGTTCTTC,CATSDLSSGTSSYNEQFF
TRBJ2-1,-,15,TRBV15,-,TGTGCCACCAGCAGAGAGGCAGCGCACTACAATGAGCAGTTCTTC,CATSREAAHYNEQFF
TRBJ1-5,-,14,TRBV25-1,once,TGTGCCAGCAGTGAATCGGGGGGGTCTCAGCCCCAGCATTTT,CASSESGGSQPQHF
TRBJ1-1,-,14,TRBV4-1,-,TGCGCCAGCTCACTTTGGGGGCTGAACACTGAAGCTTTCTTT,CASSLWGLNTEAFF
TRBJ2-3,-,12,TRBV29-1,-,TGCAGCGTGGACTCGTCGGGAGATACGCAGTATTTT,CSVDSSGDTQYF
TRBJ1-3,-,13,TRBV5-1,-,TGCGCCAGCAGCTTGGCCGACGGAAACACCATATATTTT,CASSLADGNTIYF
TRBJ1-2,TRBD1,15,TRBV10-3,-,TGTGCCATCAGAAAGGGGGCAGCGACGAACTATGGCTACACCTTC,CAIRKGAATNYGYTF
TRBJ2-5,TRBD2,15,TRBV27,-,TGTGCCAGCAGACGGGGGACTAGCATCCCAGAGACCCAGTACTTC,CASRRGTSIPETQYF
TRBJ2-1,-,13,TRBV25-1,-,TGTGCCAGCAGTGAATTCAGTAACAATGAGCAGTTCTTC,CASSEFSNNEQFF
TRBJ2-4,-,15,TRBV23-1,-,TGCGCCAGCAGTCAATCGCAGGGGCGGGAAAACATTCAGTACTTC,CASSQSQGRENIQYF
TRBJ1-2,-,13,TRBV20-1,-,TGCAGTGCTAGCACAGCTCCAGGCTATGGCTACACCTTC,CSASTAPGYGYTF
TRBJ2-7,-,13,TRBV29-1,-,TGCAGCGCCAAACAGGGACCCCCCTACGAGCAGTACTTC,CSAKQGPPYEQYF
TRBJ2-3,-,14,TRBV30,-,TGTGCCTGGAGTGTAAGACGCCCAACAGATACGCAGTATTTT,CAWSVRRPTDTQYF
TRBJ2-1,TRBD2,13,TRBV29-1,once,TGCAGCGGCGGGACTAGCGGTAACAATGAGCAGTTCTTC,CSGGTSGNNEQFF
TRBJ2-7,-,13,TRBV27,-,TGTGCCAGCCGTGAAATATCAATGGGAGAGCAGTACTTC,CASREISMGEQYF
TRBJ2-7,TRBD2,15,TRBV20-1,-,TGCAGTGCTAGTGGGGATAGCGGGAGGTCCTACGAGCAGTACTTC,CSASGDSGRSYEQYF
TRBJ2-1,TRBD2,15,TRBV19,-,TGTGCCAGTAGTCAGGGACTAGCGGGAATCGATGAGCAGTTCTTC,CASSQGLAGIDEQFF
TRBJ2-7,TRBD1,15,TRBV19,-,TGTGCCAGTAGTTCTGGGACAGGGGGATTCTACGAGCAGTACTTC,CASSSGTGGFYEQYF
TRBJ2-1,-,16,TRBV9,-,TGTGCCAGCAGCGTAGGGGGTTCCAGCTCCTACAATGAGCAGTTCTTC,CASSVGGSSSYNEQFF
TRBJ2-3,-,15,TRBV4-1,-,TGCGCCAGCAGCCAAGAGGTAGCACGCACAGATACGCAGTATTTT,CASSQEVARTDTQYF
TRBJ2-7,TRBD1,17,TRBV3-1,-,TGTGCCAGCAGCCAAGCTCCGCCGGGACAGGGCACCTACGAGCAGTACTTC,CASSQAPPGQGTYEQYF
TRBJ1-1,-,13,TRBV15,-,TGTGCCACCAGCAGAGAGTACAGTTCTGAAGCTTTCTTT,CATSREYSSEAFF
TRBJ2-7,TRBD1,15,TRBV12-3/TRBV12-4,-,TGTGCCAGCAGTTTAAACAGGGGGACGTCCTACGAGCAGTACTTC,CASSLNRGTSYEQYF
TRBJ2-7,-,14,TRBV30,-,TGTGCCTGGAGGCCCCCCGGAAAGACCTACGAGCAGTACTTC,CAWRPPGKTYEQYF
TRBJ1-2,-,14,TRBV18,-,TGTGCCAGCTCACCTGAACAGGGAATAGCTGGCTACACCTTC,CASSPEQGIAGYTF
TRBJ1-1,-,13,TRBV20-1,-,TGCAGTGCTTATGGGGGTATGAACACTGAAGCTTTCTTT,CSAYGGMNTEAFF
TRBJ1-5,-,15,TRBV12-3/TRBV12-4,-,TGTGCCAGCAGTCTAGCCGTGGGGGTGGCTCAGCCCCAGCATTTT,CASSLAVGVAQPQHF
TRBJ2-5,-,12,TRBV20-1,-,TGCAGTGGTGGGTGGGGGCAAGAGACCCAGTACTTC,CSGGWGQETQYF
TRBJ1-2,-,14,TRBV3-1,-,TGTGCCAGCAGCCCCCGTGTAGATGCCTATGGCTACACCTTC,CASSPRVDAYGYTF
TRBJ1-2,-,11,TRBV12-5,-,TGTGCTAGTGGTTTGGGCTATGGCTACACCTTC,CASGLGYGYTF
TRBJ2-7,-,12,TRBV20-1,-,TGCAGTGCTAGAGGACGGGCATACGAGCAGTACTTC,CSARGRAYEQYF
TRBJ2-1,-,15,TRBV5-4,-,TGTGCCAGCAGCTTGCTTAGCGGTACCTACAATGAGCAGTTCTTC,CASSLLSGTYNEQFF
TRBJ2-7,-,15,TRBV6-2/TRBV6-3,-,TGTGCCAGCAGTTACACGCACCCCGGACCCTACGAGCAGTACTTC,CASSYTHPGPYEQYF
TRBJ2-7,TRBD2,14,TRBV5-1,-,TGCGCCAGCAGGGGGACTAGCGGGAGTAACGAGCAGTACTTC,CASRGTSGSNEQYF
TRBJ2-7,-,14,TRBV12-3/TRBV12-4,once,TGTGCCAGCAGTCCACACGACAGGATCTACGAGCAGTACTTC,CASSPHDRIYEQYF
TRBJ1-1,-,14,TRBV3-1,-,TGTGCCAGCAGCCAAGTTTCGGTGAACACTGAAGCTTTCTTT,CASSQVSVNTEAFF
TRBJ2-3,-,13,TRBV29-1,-,TGCAGCGTCTCTTCGAGGCTGGCAGATACGCAGTATTTT,CSVSSRLADTQYF
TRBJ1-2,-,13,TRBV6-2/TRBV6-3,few,TGTGCCAGCAGCTCGGGACCTAACTATGGCTACACCTTC,CASSSGPNYGYTF